This passage covers 20 T cell receptor beta chains from one sample sequenced in a study of T cell changes during pregnancy in multiple sclerosis. The data were produced by immunoSEQ multiplex PCR, yet TCRdb's version contains in-frame clones alone and is incomplete. The sample has 35,000 to 45,000 clones, over 85% seen once; the top ten hold approximately 0.6%. Specimen: CD4+ T cells from peripheral blood mononuclear cells, collected before pregnancy. Every receptor here comes from a female donor with multiple sclerosis, enrolled in a pregnancy study.

The chain is built from TRBV4-1 and TRBJ1-1; D is unresolved. The CDR3 is 13 residues long. Trimming left V 2 bases short and J 1 base short, with 5 bases between. Per germline, CDR1 MGHRA and CDR2 YSYEKL. The CDR3 spells CASSQYKNTEAFF. The DNA for the CDR3 is TGCGCCAGCAGCCAATACAAGAACACTGAAGCTTTCTTT.

This clone was picked up one time. This chain uses TRBV6-6 with TRBJ1-6; D gene ambiguous. Germline lookup yields CDR1 MNHNY and CDR2 SVGAGI (reference sequence). This CDR3 has 13 residues. Trimming pared 6 bases from V and 7 bases from J, leaving 10 bases between. CDR3 loop: CASRGPGNSPLHF. The CDR3 DNA reads TGTGCCAGCAGAGGACCGGGAAATTCACCCCTCCACTTT.

This chain links TRBV28 with TRBJ2-1, with 10 nucleotides matching TRBD2. Germline CDR1 and CDR2: MDHEN and SYDVKM. J gave up 15 bases and V 5 bases, and 13 bases lay outside the gene matches. The length of the CDR3 is 14 residues. CDR3 protein: CASSSGGAAPTWFF. The DNA for the CDR3 is TGTGCCAGCAGTAGCGGGGGGGCGGCTCCGACCTGGTTCTTC.

The J gene is TRBJ1-5, the V gene TRBV7-2, with TRBD1 matching over 8 bases. Germline lookup yields CDR1 SGHTA and CDR2 FQGNSA. V lost 7 bases and J lost 5; bases outside the gene matches: 10. The CDR3 extends over 15 amino acids. The CDR3 DNA reads TGTGCCAGCACCCTTAGATCAGGGGGCGATCAGCCCCAGCATTTT. Protein product: CASTLRSGGDQPQHF.

The chain has TRBV18 and TRBJ2-1; no firm D call. This CDR3 is built from 16 residues. In germline, CDR1 is KGHSH, CDR2 LQKENI. V lost 3 bases, J lost 8 bases, and 20 bases lay in between. CDR3 loop: CASSPALPQFSYEQFF. The CDR3 region has the DNA TGTGCCAGCTCACCCGCTCTGCCCCAATTTAGCTATGAGCAGTTCTTC.

The DNA for the CDR3 is TGTGCCAGCAGCACGACAGGGTATGAAAAACTGTTTTTT. Amino acids: CASSTTGYEKLFF. The genes are TRBV2 and TRBJ1-4; TRBD1 aligns across 7 bases. The CDR3 is made up of 13 amino acids. Germline-derived CDR1 and CDR2 are SNHLY and FYNNEI. V shed 6 bases and J 6 bases; nucleotides not matched to a gene: 4.

The J gene is TRBJ1-3, the V gene TRBV19; D call uncertain. The length of the CDR3 is 14 residues. Trimming shortened V by 2 bases and J by 1 base, and 6 bases separated the two germline ends. The V gene's germline CDR1 is LNHDA and CDR2 SQIVND (reference sequence). CDR3: CASSISGSGNTIYF. CDR3 sequence (DNA): TGTGCCAGTAGTATATCAGGTTCTGGAAACACCATATATTTT.

The chain has TRBV5-1 and TRBJ2-5; 9 bases map to TRBD2. The trim removed 4 bases at V and 5 bases at J, leaving 6 bases unmatched. CDR1 SGHRS and CDR2 YFSETQ come from the germline V gene. The CDR3 runs 14 residues. The CDR3 loop reads CASSRGGAWETQYF. The CDR3 DNA follows: TGCGCCAGCAGCCGCGGGGGGGCCTGGGAGACCCAGTACTTC. Together with reference TRBV5-1 and TRBJ2-5, the CDR3 gives the full variable domain: KAGVTQTPRYLIKTRGQQVTLSCSPISGHRSVSWYQQTPGQGLQFLFEYFSETQRNKGNFPGRFSGRQFSNSRSEMNVSTLELGDSALYLCASSRGGAWETQYFGPGTRLLVL.

The chain links TRBV21-1 to TRBJ2-2; the table's D call of TRBD1 was not tested on the DNA. TRBV21-1 is a pseudogene segment. The CDR3 consists of 14 residues. The CDR3 DNA reads as TGTGCCAGCAGGCACAGACAGAACACCGGGGAGCTGTTTTTT. Translation: CASRHRQNTGELFF.

V gene TRBV9 combines with J gene TRBJ2-1, with 7 bases aligning to TRBD1. The CDR3 spans 14 residues. The junction had 4 bases not matched to a gene; V was cut back by 2 bases and J by 5 bases. Per germline, CDR1 SGDLS and CDR2 YYNGEE. CDR3 loop: CASSVGQFDNEQFF. CDR3 sequence (DNA): TGTGCCAGCAGCGTGGGACAGTTCGACAATGAGCAGTTCTTC.

This rearrangement joins TRBV6-6 to TRBJ1-2; the D gene is possibly TRBD1 (5 bases). The germline gives CDR1 MNHNY, CDR2 SVGAGI (reference sequence). This CDR3 region has 15 residues. The V and J ends lost 4 bases and 8 bases respectively, with 20 bases between them. CDR3 loop: CASSFRARSGIGYTF. The CDR3 nucleotides read TGTGCCAGCAGTTTCAGGGCCCGTTCAGGGATCGGCTACACCTTC.

The V gene is TRBV6-6, the J gene TRBJ1-2; D perhaps matches TRBD1 (6 bases). This CDR3 has 13 amino acids. Germline V gives CDR1 MNHNY, CDR2 SVGAGI (reference sequence). Trimming cost V 5 bases and J 3 bases, with 10 bases left between them. In nucleotides, the CDR3 is TGTGCCAGCAGTACTGACAGGTACTATGGCTACACCTTC. Translated, it gives CASSTDRYYGYTF.

This chain links TRBV6-5 with TRBJ2-1, with TRBD2 identical over 10 bases. The CDR3 runs to 15 residues. V gave up 2 bases and J gave up 4 bases; unmatched junction bases: 2. Germline assignment: CDR1 MNHEY and CDR2 SVGAGI. CDR3: CASSYQLAGYNEQFF. For the CDR3, the DNA is TGTGCCAGCAGTTACCAACTAGCGGGGTACAATGAGCAGTTCTTC.

The rearrangement uses TRBV6-5 and TRBJ1-2; D may be TRBD1 (5 bases). Germline V gene data show CDR1 as MNHEY and CDR2 as SVGAGI. V lost 4 bases and J lost 4, with 7 bases in between. This CDR3 is built from 12 residues. This chain's CDR3 is CASSLDSYGYTF. CDR3 nucleotides: TGTGCCAGCAGTTTAGACAGCTATGGCTACACCTTC.

The chain employs TRBV11-2 and TRBJ2-7; perhaps TRBD1 as D (5 bases). Trimming pared 3 bases from V and 3 bases from J, leaving 15 bases between. The CDR3 runs 15 residues. CDR1 is SGHAT, CDR2 FQNNGV, per germline. This CDR3 is CASSLAFPRGYEQYF. CDR3 nucleotide sequence: TGTGCCAGCAGCTTGGCCTTTCCAAGGGGCTACGAGCAGTACTTC.

V gene TRBV27 combines with J gene TRBJ1-2, with TRBD1 as a possible D gene (5 bases). The CDR3 consists of 15 residues. Trimming pared 5 bases from V and 8 bases from J, leaving 21 bases between. Germline CDR1 reads MNHEY; CDR2 reads SMNVEV (reference sequence). CDR3 DNA sequence: TGTGCCAGCAGTCGTAACTTAGGGGTTGGATCGGGCTACACCTTC. As protein: CASSRNLGVGSGYTF.

This clone was seen more than once but under ten times. V is TRBV29-1 and J is TRBJ1-5, with D possibly TRBD1 on 5 matching bases. The V gene's germline CDR1 is SQVTM and CDR2 ANQGSEA. The CDR3 spans 13 residues. V was trimmed by 4 bases and J by 4 bases, leaving 11 bases between them. CDR3 DNA sequence: TGCAGCGTTGTAGAACAGGCGAATCAGCCCCAGCATTTT. Protein product: CSVVEQANQPQHF. The variable domain in full, completed from reference TRBV29-1 and TRBJ1-5, reads SAVISQKPSRDICQRGTSLTIQCQVDSQVTMMFWYRQQPGQSLTLIATANQGSEATYESGFVIDKFPISRPNLTFSTLTVSNMSPEDSSIYLCSVVEQANQPQHFGDGTRLSIL.

This clone has just one count. The chain employs TRBV5-6 and TRBJ1-5, with D maybe TRBD1 (5 bases). CDR3 size: 18 residues. Looked up from germline, CDR1 is SGHDT and CDR2 is YYEEEE. V was pared by 0 bases and J by 4 bases, with 20 bases between. For the CDR3, the DNA is TGTGCCAGCAGCTTGGGTGGAATCAGCACAGGCGGAAATCAGCCCCAGCATTTT. The encoded protein is CASSLGGISTGGNQPQHF.

The chain combines TRBV5-6 with TRBJ2-7; TRBD2 aligns across 11 bases. The ends lost 1 base at V and 3 bases at J; junction bases unmatched: 9. The CDR3 is 17 amino acids. CDR1 and CDR2 from the germline V gene are SGHDT and YYEEEE. The DNA of the CDR3 is TGTGCCAGCAGCTTGCTTGGGCTAGCGGGGGGTTACTACGAGCAGTACTTC. Encoded protein: CASSLLGLAGGYYEQYF.

CDR3 residues: CASSPGTGSGYTF. CDR3 nucleotide sequence: TGTGCCAGCAGTCCCGGGACAGGGAGTGGCTACACCTTC. J is TRBJ1-2 and V is TRBV6-6, with TRBD1 identical over 9 bases. CDR3 size: 13 residues. Germline V lookup: CDR1 MNHNY, CDR2 SVGAGI (reference sequence). J gave up 7 bases and V 5 bases, and 5 bases lay outside the gene matches.